This entry lists 16 T cell receptor beta chains sequenced from one sample in a study of cytotoxic CD8 clonotypes in ibrutinib-treated CLL. Profiling relied on immunoSEQ multiplex PCR, and the TCRdb table lists in-frame clones only, not all of them. The table includes 250,000 to 350,000 clones, roughly three quarters detected once. The sample was PBMCs, taken at disease progression, from a patient treated with ibrutinib. Receptor source: a human donor with chronic lymphocytic leukemia.

V usage is TRBV5-4 and J usage is TRBJ1-2; D is unclear. CDR1 and CDR2 from the germline V gene are SGHNT and YYREEE (reference sequence). V gave up 0 bases and J gave up 2 bases, with 8 bases separating them. The length of the CDR3 is 14 residues. This chain's CDR3 is CASSLDLNNYGYTF. CDR3 sequence (DNA): TGTGCCAGCAGCTTGGATCTGAACAACTATGGCTACACCTTC.

This rearrangement joins TRBV4-1 to TRBJ2-1; TRBD1 or TRBD2 may be the D gene (5 bases each). CDR3 length: 16 amino acids. Germline CDR1 reads MGHRA; CDR2 reads YSYEKL. V lost 4 bases to trimming and J lost 6 bases, with 19 bases between them. In nucleotides, the CDR3 is TGCGCCAGCAGCCGACCGGGACGCCAAAGCACCAATGAGCAGTTCTTC. Protein product: CASSRPGRQSTNEQFF.

V and J are TRBV10-3 and TRBJ1-5; perhaps TRBD1 as D (5 bases). The CDR3 has 13 amino acids. The germline V gene has CDR1 ENHRY and CDR2 SYGVKD. With 4 bases removed from V and 5 bases from J, the gap between germline ends came to 9 bases. The CDR3 DNA reads as TGTGCCATCAGTGTGGGAGGGGATCAGCCCCAGCATTTT. This gives the protein CAISVGGDQPQHF.

This clone was counted only a few times. The gene calls are TRBV28 and TRBJ1-5; TRBD1 is a possible D gene (6 bases). CDR1 MDHEN and CDR2 SYDVKM come from the germline V gene. V was pared by 6 bases and J by 1 base, with 13 bases between. The CDR3 runs 15 residues. CDR3: CASRSGHQSNQPQHF. The DNA for the CDR3 is TGTGCCAGCAGATCGGGACATCAGAGCAATCAGCCCCAGCATTTT.

The chain joins TRBV7-2 to TRBJ2-7, with D possibly being TRBD2 (5 bases). Germline V CDR1 and CDR2: SGHTA, FQGNSA. The ends were cut back, 2 bases at V and 6 bases at J, with 14 bases in the middle. This CDR3 has 14 amino acids. In DNA, the CDR3 is TGTGCCAGCAGCTTATCGGGTCACCGGGGCGAGCAGTACTTC. Its translation: CASSLSGHRGEQYF.

The chain has TRBV18 and TRBJ1-3; 10 bases match TRBD1. Germline CDR1 and CDR2: KGHSH and LQKENI. V lost 6 bases and J lost 2; bases outside the gene matches: 4. CDR3 size: 15 residues. CDR3 DNA: TGTGCCAGCTCCGGACAGGGGGTGGCTGGAAACACCATATATTTT. Encoded protein: CASSGQGVAGNTIYF.

The chain uses TRBV7-2 and TRBJ2-1; D remains ambiguous. The CDR3 covers 13 residues. CDR1 is SGHTA and CDR2 is FQGNSA in the germline V gene. Between the trimmed V and J ends, which lost 4 bases and 4 bases, there was a span of 8 bases. The CDR3 region is CASSSSMYNEQFF. The CDR3, as DNA: TGTGCCAGCAGCTCAAGTATGTACAATGAGCAGTTCTTC.

V is TRBV19 and J is TRBJ1-6, with D possibly TRBD1 on 5 matching bases. CDR1 and CDR2 (germline): LNHDA, SQIVND (reference sequence). The CDR3 loop spans 15 amino acids. Trimming left V 1 base short and J 9 bases short, with 13 bases between. CDR3 region: CASSIAGRDVSPLHF. CDR3 nucleotides: TGTGCCAGTAGTATAGCGGGACGAGACGTTTCACCCCTCCACTTT.

This rearrangement joins TRBV11-2 to TRBJ1-3; weak D call: TRBD1 (5 bases). V lost 8 bases and J lost 0, with 17 bases in between. This CDR3 region has 16 residues. The germline CDR1 and CDR2 sequences are SGHAT and FQNNGV. The CDR3 coding sequence is TGTGCCAGCGCCGCTTTCGGGGCCCTCTCTGGAAACACCATATATTTT. Protein: CASAAFGALSGNTIYF.

This rearrangement joins TRBV5-1 to TRBJ2-1; maybe TRBD1 (5 bases). CDR1 SGHRS and CDR2 YFSETQ come from the germline V gene. The CDR3 is 14 residues long. The V gene lost 5 bases and the J gene lost 6 bases, with 15 bases spanning the gap. CDR3 DNA sequence: TGCGCCAGCAGTAGAGACAGCTCCCTCAATGAGCAGTTCTTC. Translated: CASSRDSSLNEQFF.

This clone appeared once. For the CDR3, the DNA is TGCGCCAGCAGCTCCCCCACCAACTACAATGAGCAGTTCTTC. This codes for CASSSPTNYNEQFF. The chain joins TRBV5-1 to TRBJ2-1; D gene unclear. Germline V gene lookup returns CDR1 SGHRS and CDR2 YFSETQ. The CDR3 runs 14 residues. Between the trimmed V and J ends, which lost 3 bases and 3 bases, there was a span of 10 bases.

This chain links TRBV28 with TRBJ2-7, with 8 bases aligning to TRBD2. V lost 3 bases and J lost 3; bases outside the gene matches: 7. This CDR3 region has 15 residues. Germline CDR1 and CDR2: MDHEN and SYDVKM. CDR3 nucleotide sequence: TGTGCCAGCAGTTTTTTGTCCGGGAGGGGCTACGAGCAGTACTTC. Protein sequence: CASSFLSGRGYEQYF.

This CDR3 is CASSLGNPSNEQFF. The CDR3 DNA reads TGTGCCAGCAGTTTAGGTAATCCGAGCAATGAGCAGTTCTTC. The chain combines TRBV27 with TRBJ2-1; no reliable D call. The CDR3 sequence is 14 residues long. CDR1 is MNHEY and CDR2 is SMNVEV in the germline V gene (reference sequence). The V end lost 2 bases, the J end lost 6 bases, and 11 bases lay between the germline ends.

This chain uses TRBV5-4 with TRBJ2-2; 10 bases are shared with TRBD2. After removal of 4 bases from V and 5 bases from J, the junction contained 8 bases not matched to a gene. The CDR3 has 16 amino acids. Germline V gives CDR1 SGHNT, CDR2 YYREEE (reference sequence). The CDR3: CASSLGLASGTGELFF. CDR3 DNA: TGTGCCAGCAGCCTGGGACTAGCGAGTGGGACCGGGGAGCTGTTTTTT.

This sequence joins TRBV5-6 and TRBJ2-7; the D is unclear. The CDR3 has 16 amino acids. Per germline, CDR1 SGHDT and CDR2 YYEEEE. Trimming shortened V by 2 bases and J by 3 bases, and 18 bases separated the two germline ends. The CDR3 nucleotides are TGTGCCAGCAGCTTAGTTGACGCGGTTTCGATCTACGAGCAGTACTTC. Protein sequence: CASSLVDAVSIYEQYF.

The rearrangement links TRBV5-1 to TRBJ2-7; 8 nucleotides align to TRBD2. The germline gives CDR1 SGHRS, CDR2 YFSETQ. The CDR3 is 17 amino acids. The V and J ends lost 0 bases and 6 bases, in that order; junction bases with no gene match: 14. The CDR3 reads CASSLAVLEAGALEQYF. For the CDR3, the DNA is TGCGCCAGCAGCTTGGCCGTGTTAGAAGCGGGAGCCCTCGAGCAGTACTTC.